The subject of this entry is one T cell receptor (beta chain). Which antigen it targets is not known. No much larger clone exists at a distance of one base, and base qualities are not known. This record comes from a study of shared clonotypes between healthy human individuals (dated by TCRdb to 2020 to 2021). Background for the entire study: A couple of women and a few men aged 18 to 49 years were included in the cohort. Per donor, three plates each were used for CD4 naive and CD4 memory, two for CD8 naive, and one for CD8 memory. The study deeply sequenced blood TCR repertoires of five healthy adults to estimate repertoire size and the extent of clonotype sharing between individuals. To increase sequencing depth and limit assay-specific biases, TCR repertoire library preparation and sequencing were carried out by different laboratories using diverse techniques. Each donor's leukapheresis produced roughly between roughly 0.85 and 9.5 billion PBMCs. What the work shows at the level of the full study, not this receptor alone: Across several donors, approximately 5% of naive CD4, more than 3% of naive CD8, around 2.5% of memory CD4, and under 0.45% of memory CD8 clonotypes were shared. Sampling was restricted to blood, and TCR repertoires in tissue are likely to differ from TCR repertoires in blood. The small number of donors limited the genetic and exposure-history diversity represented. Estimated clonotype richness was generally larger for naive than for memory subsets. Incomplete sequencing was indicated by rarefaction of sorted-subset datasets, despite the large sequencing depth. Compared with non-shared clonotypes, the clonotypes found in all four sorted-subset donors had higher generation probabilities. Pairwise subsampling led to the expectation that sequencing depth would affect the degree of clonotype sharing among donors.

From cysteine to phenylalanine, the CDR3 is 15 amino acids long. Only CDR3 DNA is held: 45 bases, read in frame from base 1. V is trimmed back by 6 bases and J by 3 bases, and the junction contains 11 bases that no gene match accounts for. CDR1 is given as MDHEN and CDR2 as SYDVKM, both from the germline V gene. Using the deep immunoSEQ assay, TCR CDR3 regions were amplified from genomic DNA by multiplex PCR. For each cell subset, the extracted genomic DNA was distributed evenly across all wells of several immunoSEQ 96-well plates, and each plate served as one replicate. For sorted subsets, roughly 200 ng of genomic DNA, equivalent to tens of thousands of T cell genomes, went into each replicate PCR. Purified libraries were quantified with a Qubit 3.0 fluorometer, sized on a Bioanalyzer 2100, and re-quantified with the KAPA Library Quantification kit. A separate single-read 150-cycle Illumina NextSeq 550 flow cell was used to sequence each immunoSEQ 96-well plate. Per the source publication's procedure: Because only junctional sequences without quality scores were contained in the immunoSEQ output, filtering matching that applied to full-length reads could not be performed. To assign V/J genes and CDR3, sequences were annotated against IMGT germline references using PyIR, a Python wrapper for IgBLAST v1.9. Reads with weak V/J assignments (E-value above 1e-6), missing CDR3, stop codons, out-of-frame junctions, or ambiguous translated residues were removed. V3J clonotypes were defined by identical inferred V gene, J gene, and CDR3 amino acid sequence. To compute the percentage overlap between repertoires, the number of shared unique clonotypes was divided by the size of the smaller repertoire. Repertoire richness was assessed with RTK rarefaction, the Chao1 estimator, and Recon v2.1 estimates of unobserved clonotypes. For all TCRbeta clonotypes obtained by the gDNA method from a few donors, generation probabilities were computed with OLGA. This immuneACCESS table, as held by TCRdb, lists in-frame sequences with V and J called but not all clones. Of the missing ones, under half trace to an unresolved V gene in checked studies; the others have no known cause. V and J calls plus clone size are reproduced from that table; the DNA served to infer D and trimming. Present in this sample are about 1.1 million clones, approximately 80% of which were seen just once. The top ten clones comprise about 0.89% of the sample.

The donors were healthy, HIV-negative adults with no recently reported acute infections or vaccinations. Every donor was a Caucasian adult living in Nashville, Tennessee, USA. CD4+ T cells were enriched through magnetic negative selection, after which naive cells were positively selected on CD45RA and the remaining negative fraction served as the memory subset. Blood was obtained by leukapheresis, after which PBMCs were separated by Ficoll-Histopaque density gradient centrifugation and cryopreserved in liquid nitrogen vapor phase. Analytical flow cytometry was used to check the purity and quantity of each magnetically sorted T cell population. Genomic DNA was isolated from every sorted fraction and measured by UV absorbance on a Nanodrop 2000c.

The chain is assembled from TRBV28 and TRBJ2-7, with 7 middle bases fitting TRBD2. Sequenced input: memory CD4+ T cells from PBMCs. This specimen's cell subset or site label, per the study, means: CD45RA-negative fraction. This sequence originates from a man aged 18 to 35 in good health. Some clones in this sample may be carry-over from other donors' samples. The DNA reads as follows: TGTGCCAGCAGCACCGCCGGGACTACCTTCTACGAGCAGTACTTC. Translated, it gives CASSTAGTTFYEQYF.